This record concerns one T cell receptor (beta chain) sequence. The antigen remains unidentified. Assay execution took place at the deep level. The DNA input per sorted-subset replicate PCR was about 180 ng, corresponding to some 30,000 T cell genomes. Using immunoSEQ multiplex PCR, the repertoire was profiled, and TCRdb retains in-frame clones only, with some absent. The data contain approximately 1.9 million clones, about 93% of them singletons. These data belong to a study of shared clonotypes between healthy human individuals. Whole-study findings and limits: Among the subsets, naive ones generally showed larger estimated richness than memory ones.

Trimming cost V 3 bases and J 4 bases; bases outside gene matches: 17. The CDR3 covers 19 residues. CDR1 and CDR2 from the germline V gene are SGDLS and YYNGEE. Naivety among CD8 cells was defined by CD45RO negativity and positive CCR7 selection, thereby excluding terminally differentiated effector memory CD45RA+ cells. The source of this sequence is a man aged 18 to 30 in good health. Some clones in this sample may be carry-over from other donors' samples. Sample: naive CD8+ T cells from PBMCs. This sequence joins TRBV9 and TRBJ2-3; 10 bases align to TRBD1. The CDR3 coding sequence is TGTGCCAGCAGCGCCGACAGGGGGCTGAGCGGGAGTCAGCCAGATACGCAGTATTTT. Its protein product is CASSADRGLSGSQPDTQYF.